Described below is a single T cell receptor beta chain sequence and its context. This specimen belongs to a study of OX40 agonist ivuxolimab in advanced cancers. CDR3 length: 15 amino acids. Germline CDR1 and CDR2: SGHDT and YYEEEE. Trimming cost V 1 base and J 3 bases, with 13 bases left between them. Here immunoSEQ multiplex PCR was the method, and the copy in TCRdb shows in-frame clones only, minus some. Of some 75,000 clones listed, about 88% are singletons. The sample in question was CD4+ or CD8+ T cells sorted from blood, obtained in a trial of the OX40 agonist ivuxolimab. This chain connects TRBV5-6 to TRBJ1-2; possible D gene TRBD1, 5 bases. This receptor was taken from an adult with an advanced solid tumor such as melanoma, head and neck, liver or kidney cancer. The CDR3 here is CASSLFYRLYYGYTF. CDR3 DNA: TGTGCCAGCAGCTTGTTCTACAGGTTGTACTATGGCTACACCTTC. The variable domain in full, with the rest retrieved from reference TRBV5-6 and TRBJ1-2, is DAGVTQSPTHLIKTRGQQVTLRCSPKSGHDTVSWYQQALGQGPQFIFQYYEEEERQRGNFPDRFSGHQFPNYSSELNVNALLLGDSALYLCASSLFYRLYYGYTFGSGTRLTVV.